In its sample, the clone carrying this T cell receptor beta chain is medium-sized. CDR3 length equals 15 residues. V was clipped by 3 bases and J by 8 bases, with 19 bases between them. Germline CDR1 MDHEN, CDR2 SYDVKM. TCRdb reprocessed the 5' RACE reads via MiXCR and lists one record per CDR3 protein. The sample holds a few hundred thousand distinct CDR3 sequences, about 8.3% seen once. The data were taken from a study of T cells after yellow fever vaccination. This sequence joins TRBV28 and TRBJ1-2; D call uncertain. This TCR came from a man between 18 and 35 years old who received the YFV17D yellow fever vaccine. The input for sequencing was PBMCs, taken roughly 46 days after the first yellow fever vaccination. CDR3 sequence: CASSLIPGPSGGYTF. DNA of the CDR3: TGTGCCAGCAGTTTGATCCCCGGTCCGAGTGGCGGCTACACCTTC.